The 21 T cell receptor beta chains reported below all come from one sample, sequenced in a study of CD8 T cells in ankylosing spondylitis. TCRdb reprocessed the 5' RACE reads with MiXCR, giving one entry per CDR3 protein. This sample has around 120,000 distinct CDR3 sequences, with around 9% found just once. Material for sequencing was blood, either unsorted or a sorted T cell fraction (not recorded which). These receptors came from a male donor with ankylosing spondylitis or in good health (not recorded which).

This clonotype was seen many times. The chain's CDR3 is CASSAVPTGVRNEQFF. The CDR3 coding sequence is TGTGCCAGCAGTGCGGTTCCTACGGGAGTGAGGAATGAGCAGTTCTTC. The V and J genes are TRBV25-1 and TRBJ2-1; tentative D call: TRBD2 (6 bases). Trimming cost V 4 bases and J 7 bases, with 20 bases left between them. Germline loops: CDR1 MGHDK, CDR2 SYGVNS. CDR3 length equals 16 residues.

This clonotype was counted at least ten times. The chain uses TRBV29-1 and TRBJ2-3; TRBD1 aligns across 9 bases. Germline V CDR1 and CDR2: SQVTM, ANQGSEA. CDR3 size: 13 residues. The trim removed 6 bases at V and 5 bases at J, leaving 6 bases unmatched. The CDR3 bases are TGCAGCGTCAACAGGGGGCTGGGAGATACGCAGTATTTT. This translates into CSVNRGLGDTQYF.

In its sample, this clonotype was seen many times. The chain couples TRBV20-1 to TRBJ2-1; 7 bases map to TRBD2. Losses at the gene ends were 0 bases for V and 0 bases for J; bases not matched to a gene: 5. The CDR3 sequence is 16 residues long. The germline V gene has CDR1 DFQATT and CDR2 SNEGSKA (reference sequence). CDR3 amino acids: CSARDERGGSYNEQFF. The CDR3 DNA reads TGCAGTGCTAGAGATGAACGCGGGGGCTCCTACAATGAGCAGTTCTTC.

By sample fraction, this clonotype is medium-sized (0.01 to 0.1%). The chain couples TRBV7-8 to TRBJ2-5; D not certain. Germline V gene lookup returns CDR1 SGHVS and CDR2 FQNEAQ. Trimming took 1 base from V and 4 from J, leaving 10 bases between them. The CDR3 sequence is 14 residues long. Written as DNA, the CDR3 is TGTGCCAGCAGCTTAGATCGGCTACGAGAGACCCAGTACTTC. Translated: CASSLDRLRETQYF.

Regarding this clonotype: Possible read error: a much larger clone is one base away. The rearrangement links TRBV20-1 to TRBJ2-1; 11 bases are shared with TRBD2. The CDR3 contains 16 residues. Germline CDR1 and CDR2: DFQATT and SNEGSKA (reference sequence). Here the CDR3 reads CSARGGLAGPYNEQLF. CDR3 bases: TGCAGTGCTAGGGGTGGACTAGCGGGCCCCTACAATGAGCAGTTGTTC.

The V gene is TRBV6-1, the J gene TRBJ1-5; 8 bases are a match to TRBD1. Losses at the gene ends were 6 bases for V and 3 bases for J; bases not matched to a gene: 4. The CDR3 is 14 residues long. Germline CDR1 reads MNHNS; CDR2 reads SASEGT. The chain's CDR3 is CASRGTGPNQPQHF. CDR3 nucleotide sequence: TGTGCCAGCAGAGGGACAGGCCCCAATCAGCCCCAGCATTTT.

The genes are TRBV5-1 and TRBJ2-5; D perhaps matches TRBD2 (5 bases). Germline lookup yields CDR1 SGHRS and CDR2 YFSETQ. V lost 4 bases, J lost 2 bases, and 9 bases lay in between. The length of the CDR3 is 13 residues. The DNA for the CDR3 is TGCGCCAGCAGCCGGGGTGTTCAAGAGACCCAGTACTTC. Its protein is CASSRGVQETQYF.

This clonotype was seen a few times. A much more abundant neighbour one base away suggests this may be a read error. The CDR3 nucleotides are TGCTGTGCTAGAGCTAGCGGGAGGGCCTTGAACACCGGGGAGCTGTTTTTT. This sequence encodes CCARASGRALNTGELFF. The chain couples TRBV20-1 to TRBJ2-2; 12 bases are shared with TRBD2. Germline assignment: CDR1 DFQATT and CDR2 SNEGSKA (reference sequence). The CDR3 is 17 residues long.

This rearrangement joins TRBV14 to TRBJ1-6; the D gene is possibly TRBD1 (6 bases). CDR3 length equals 16 residues. Germline lookup yields CDR1 SGHDN and CDR2 FVKESK. V dropped 1 base and J dropped 7 bases, with 14 bases sitting between them. CDR3 sequence (DNA): TGTGCCAGCAGCCAAGGTCGGGCAGGGGTAAATTCACCCCTCCACTTT. Its translation is CASSQGRAGVNSPLHF.

The table lists this clonotype with many counts. V gene TRBV7-3 combines with J gene TRBJ2-1, with 7 bases that match TRBD2. V lost 5 bases and J lost 2; bases outside the gene matches: 6. In germline, CDR1 is SGHTA, CDR2 FQGTGA. The CDR3 runs to 15 residues. The CDR3 DNA reads as TGTGCCAGCAGCCCCGGGAGGTCTCCCTACAATGAGCAGTTCTTC. Its translation is CASSPGRSPYNEQFF.

The CDR3 region is CSASSGTSDTDTQYF. DNA of the CDR3: TGCAGTGCTTCGTCCGGGACTAGCGACACAGATACGCAGTATTTT. This chain uses TRBV20-1 with TRBJ2-3; 10 bases are a match to TRBD2. CDR3 length: 15 amino acids. Losses at the gene ends were 5 bases for V and 2 bases for J; bases not matched to a gene: 7. CDR1 and CDR2 (germline): DFQATT, SNEGSKA (reference sequence).

This clonotype was seen many times. The rearrangement links TRBV7-2 to TRBJ2-7; no clear D. Germline V gives CDR1 SGHTA, CDR2 FQGNSA. The V gene lost 1 base and the J gene lost 10 bases, with 11 bases spanning the gap. The CDR3 sequence is 12 residues long. CDR3 nucleotide sequence: TGTGCCAGCAGCTTAGATGGGTTGGGCCAGTACTTC. It specifies CASSLDGLGQYF.

The chain combines TRBV27 with TRBJ1-5; 8 bases fit TRBD1. There are 16 residues in the CDR3. Germline V gene sequence: CDR1 MNHEY, CDR2 SMNVEV (reference sequence). The V gene end was trimmed by 5 bases and the J gene end by 2 bases; junction bases not matched to a gene: 8. The CDR3 loop reads CASSRGTGQGNQPQHF. The CDR3 coding sequence is TGTGCCAGCAGTCGGGGGACAGGACAAGGCAATCAGCCCCAGCATTTT.

Many counts were recorded for this clonotype. The J gene is TRBJ1-5, the V gene TRBV20-1; 8 bases are a match to TRBD1. V was clipped by 6 bases and J by 7 bases; unmatched bases: 8. CDR1 is DFQATT, CDR2 SNEGSKA, per germline (reference sequence). This CDR3 contains 13 residues. CDR3 DNA: TGCAGTGCCCGGGGACAGGCGGGGCAGCCCCAGCATTTT. As protein: CSARGQAGQPQHF.

This clonotype occurred a few times. The CDR3 protein is CASSGTGTSGRTYEQYF. The CDR3 DNA reads as TGTGCCAGCAGCGGGACCGGGACTAGCGGCCGAACCTACGAGCAGTACTTC. The chain employs TRBV7-9 and TRBJ2-7; 11 bases map to TRBD2. In germline, CDR1 is SEHNR, CDR2 FQNEAQ (reference sequence). CDR3 size: 17 residues. The junction had 11 bases not matched to a gene; V was cut back by 5 bases and J by 2 bases.

This clonotype was recorded at least ten times. The V gene is TRBV20-1, the J gene TRBJ2-3; D unclear. Trimming shortened V by 6 bases and J by 1 base, and 14 bases separated the two germline ends. In germline, CDR1 is DFQATT, CDR2 SNEGSKA (reference sequence). CDR3 length equals 14 residues. The CDR3 reads CSAPWPVGTDTQYF. The CDR3 nucleotides read TGCAGTGCCCCTTGGCCCGTGGGCACAGATACGCAGTATTTT.

In its sample, this clonotype was seen many times. The V and J genes are TRBV5-1 and TRBJ2-7; 7 nucleotides align to TRBD1. Germline V gives CDR1 SGHRS, CDR2 YFSETQ. V dropped 2 bases and J dropped 3; count of bases not matched to a gene: 5. The CDR3 consists of 14 residues. The CDR3 nucleotides read TGCGCCAGCAGCTTCGACAGGGCCCTCTACGAGCAGTACTTC. Translating it yields CASSFDRALYEQYF.

As for this clonotype: Since a much larger clone is just one base distant, this may be a read error. The chain carries TRBV10-3 and TRBJ2-4; 10 nucleotides align to TRBD1. Per germline, CDR1 ENHRY and CDR2 SYGVKD. The CDR3 runs 15 residues. J was trimmed by 4 bases and V by 4 bases; bases with no gene match: 4. The CDR3 region has the DNA TGTGCCATCAGTGTGGGACAGGGGAAAAAAAACATTCAGTACTTC. This translates into CAISVGQGKKNIQYF.

At least ten counts were recorded for this clonotype. This sequence joins TRBV7-9 and TRBJ2-3, with 7 bases matching TRBD2. The germline gives CDR1 SEHNR, CDR2 FQNEAQ (reference sequence). The length of the CDR3 is 16 residues. V shed 5 bases, J shed 0 bases, and the junction held 8 bases outside the gene matches. The CDR3 DNA reads as TGTGCCAGCAGCAAGATTCTAGCGGACAGCACAGATACGCAGTATTTT. It specifies CASSKILADSTDTQYF. The complete variable domain, with remaining parts taken from reference TRBV7-9 and TRBJ2-3, reads DTGVSQNPRHKITKRGQNVTFRCDPISEHNRLYWYRQTLGQGPEFLTYFQNEAQLEKSRLLSDRFSAERPKGSFSTLEIQRTEQGDSAMYLCASSKILADSTDTQYFGPGTRLTVL.

This clonotype was recorded many times. V gene TRBV28 combines with J gene TRBJ2-3; 12 nucleotides align to TRBD2. J gave up 9 bases and V 6 bases, and 10 bases lay outside the gene matches. The germline gives CDR1 MDHEN, CDR2 SYDVKM. This CDR3 region has 15 residues. CDR3 sequence: CASRPRLAGVGTQYF. Here the CDR3 DNA reads TGTGCCAGCAGACCGAGACTAGCGGGAGTTGGCACGCAGTATTTT.

This clonotype was picked up many times. This rearrangement joins TRBV28 to TRBJ1-5, with D hard to call. V dropped 6 bases and J dropped 0 bases, with 21 bases sitting between them. The CDR3 spans 18 residues. Germline V lookup: CDR1 MDHEN, CDR2 SYDVKM. The CDR3 nucleotides read TGTGCCAGCAGCTACTTTGGCTCACTAACTGGTAGCAATCAGCCCCAGCATTTT. Its translation: CASSYFGSLTGSNQPQHF.